This T cell receptor beta chain was profiled in a study of T-cell reconstitution after alpha-beta-depleted transplantation in children. Germline-derived CDR1 and CDR2 are DFQATT and SNEGSKA (reference sequence). The CDR3 consists of 13 residues. Trimming at V came to 6 bases and at J to 7 bases, leaving 5 bases not matched to a gene. This clonotype was seen ten or more times. Molecular barcoding with unique molecular identifiers was used for the TCRbeta library. TCRdb independently ran MiXCR on the PCR reads; one entry per CDR3 protein. In the table there are 300,000 to 350,000 distinct CDR3 sequences, around 25% of which are singletons.

The sequence derives from a male patient under 18 who had a stem cell transplant for acute lymphoblastic leukemia, so the T cells may come from the graft donor. This chain joins TRBV20-1 and TRBJ1-5, with 11 nucleotides matching TRBD1. Material: PBMCs, mostly from graft donor cells, obtained 180 days after TCRalphabeta/CD19-depleted stem cell transplant. The CDR3 region is CSARTGGGQPQHF. The CDR3 bases are TGCAGTGCCCGGACAGGGGGCGGGCAGCCCCAGCATTTT.